Below are 19 T cell receptor beta chains sequenced from a single sample in a study of identical twins. TCRdb used MiXCR to reprocess the 5' RACE reads, holding one entry per CDR3 protein. The table has 550,000 to 700,000 distinct CDR3 sequences, roughly 20% seen once. These records were also assigned to another study, of T cells expressing NK-cell markers.

The material sequenced was PBMCs. The receptors shown here come from a woman between 18 and 29 years old in good health.

The chain uses TRBV21-1 and TRBJ1-2; the table gives TRBD1 as D, unverified against the DNA. TRBV21-1 is termed a pseudogene. The CDR3 length is 13 residues. This CDR3 reads CASSGGQGPGYTF. In nucleotides, the CDR3 is TGTGCCAGCAGCGGGGGACAGGGGCCCGGCTACACCTTC.

This clonotype was counted only a few times. The genes are TRBV5-1 and TRBJ2-1; TRBD1 might be the D (6 bases). Looked up from germline, CDR1 is SGHRS and CDR2 is YFSETQ. V lost 4 bases, J lost 5 bases, and 16 bases lay in between. The CDR3 is 15 residues long. CDR3 nucleotide sequence: TGCGCCAGCAGCCCTCGACAGGCTAGTGACAATGAGCAGTTCTTC. As protein: CASSPRQASDNEQFF.

With regard to this clonotype: Since a much larger clone is just one base distant, this may be a read error. V and J are TRBV5-1 and TRBJ2-3, with 13 bases fitting TRBD2. Germline CDR1 reads SGHRS; CDR2 reads YFSETQ. The CDR3 is 16 amino acids. DNA of the CDR3: TGCGCCAGCAGCTTGGAAGGGACTAGCGGGACAGATACGCGGTATTTT. Protein product: CASSLEGTSGTDTRYF.

This clonotype was detected a few times. The CDR3 nucleotides read TGTGCCAGCAGGAGCGCCGGACAGTCACCCCTCCACTTT. It codes for CASRSAGQSPLHF. This chain joins TRBV7-9 and TRBJ1-6; a weak D match, TRBD1 (6 bases). Per germline, CDR1 SEHNR and CDR2 FQNEAQ (reference sequence). This CDR3 has 13 amino acids. Trimming pared 6 bases from V and 10 bases from J, leaving 13 bases between.

The V and J genes are TRBV7-6 and TRBJ2-7; TRBD1 matches 8 bases. Per the germline V gene, CDR1 is SGHVS and CDR2 is FNYEAQ. V was clipped by 4 bases and J by 2 bases; unmatched bases: 7. This CDR3 has 15 residues. CDR3 in amino acids: CASSSGDRSTYEQYF. CDR3 DNA sequence: TGTGCCAGCAGCTCGGGGGACAGGTCAACCTACGAGCAGTACTTC.

This rearrangement joins TRBV6-1 to TRBJ2-7, with 11 positions matching TRBD2. CDR1 is MNHNS, CDR2 SASEGT, per germline. The CDR3 covers 15 residues. Losses at the gene ends were 6 bases for V and 2 bases for J; bases not matched to a gene: 6. The CDR3 bases are TGTGCCAGCAGACCTGGGACTAGCGGAACCTACGAGCAGTACTTC. Translated, it gives CASRPGTSGTYEQYF.

The chain couples TRBV6-5 to TRBJ2-2, with a tentative D call TRBD1 (7 bases). CDR1 is MNHEY, CDR2 SVGAGI, per germline. There are 16 residues in the CDR3. Trimming pared 2 bases from V and 7 bases from J, leaving 17 bases between. For the CDR3, the DNA is TGTGCCAGCAGTTACCCGAAACAGGGGAGGAGCGGGGAGCTGTTTTTT. Translating it yields CASSYPKQGRSGELFF.

This rearrangement joins TRBV12-3 or TRBV12-4 to TRBJ2-3, with 11 bases lining up with TRBD2. The length of the CDR3 is 18 residues. V lost 6 bases and J lost 6; bases outside the gene matches: 17. CDR3 nucleotide sequence: TGTGCCAGCAGCCCCCAGAAGGGTAGCGGGGGGGCCGGGGATACGCAGTATTTT. It yields the protein CASSPQKGSGGAGDTQYF.

The genes are TRBV21-1 and TRBJ2-2. TRBV21-1 is a documented pseudogene. There are 15 residues in the CDR3. The CDR3: CASSTWTASTGELFF. CDR3 nucleotides: TGTGCCAGCAGCACCTGGACGGCGAGCACCGGGGAGCTGTTTTTT.

This clonotype was recorded a few times. The rearrangement joins TRBV24-1 to TRBJ2-1; D call uncertain. The CDR3 covers 11 residues. V was trimmed by 3 bases and J by 8 bases, leaving 4 bases between them. Per the germline V gene, CDR1 is KGHDR and CDR2 is SFDVKD. CDR3 DNA: TGTGCCACCAGTGATAGGTATGAGCAGTTCTTC. Its translation: CATSDRYEQFF.

The chain joins TRBV10-3 to TRBJ2-6, with D perhaps TRBD1 (5 bases). The CDR3 totals 14 residues. V was trimmed by 4 bases and J by 4 bases, leaving 8 bases between them. The V gene's germline CDR1 is ENHRY and CDR2 SYGVKD. In DNA, the CDR3 is TGTGCCATCAGTGCGGACAAGGGGGCCAACGTCCTGACTTTC. Translated, it gives CAISADKGANVLTF.

This chain links TRBV10-2 with TRBJ2-1; D may be TRBD2 (6 bases). This CDR3 has 14 amino acids. Trimming removed 5 bases at V and 2 bases at J, with 10 bases between. Germline CDR1 reads WSHSY; CDR2 reads SAAADI. The CDR3 DNA sequence: TGCGCCAGCAGTCGGGAGACCGCCTACAATGAGCAGTTCTTC. It encodes CASSRETAYNEQFF.

This clonotype has ten or more counts. The rearrangement joins TRBV5-6 to TRBJ2-4, with D unresolved. CDR1 and CDR2 from the germline V gene are SGHDT and YYEEEE. Trimming cost V 0 bases and J 6 bases, with 10 bases left between them. The length of the CDR3 is 14 residues. CDR3 region: CASSLVSTTNIQYF. CDR3 in DNA: TGTGCCAGCAGCTTGGTCTCGACAACAAACATTCAGTACTTC.

This clonotype was counted at least ten times. The rearrangement joins TRBV7-2 to TRBJ2-1, with TRBD2 identical over 11 bases. From germline, CDR1 is SGHTA and CDR2 FQGNSA. The V gene end was trimmed by 6 bases and the J gene end by 3 bases; junction bases not matched to a gene: 4. The CDR3 contains 15 residues. CDR3 region: CASRPGTSGYNEQFF. CDR3 coding DNA: TGTGCCAGCAGGCCCGGGACTAGCGGCTACAATGAGCAGTTCTTC.

This clonotype was seen many times. The chain recombines TRBV5-6 with TRBJ2-5; D is unclear. V was shortened by 1 base and J by 5 bases, with 9 bases between the two germline ends. Per the germline V gene, CDR1 is SGHDT and CDR2 is YYEEEE. The CDR3 is 13 amino acids. The CDR3 nucleotides read TGTGCCAGCAGCTTGCAGGACGTCGAGACCCAGTACTTC. Residues: CASSLQDVETQYF.

In this sample, this clonotype turned up a few times. V usage is TRBV6-1 and J usage is TRBJ1-2; 10 bases line up with TRBD1. This CDR3 contains 15 residues. CDR1 MNHNS and CDR2 SASEGT come from the germline V gene. The J segment lost 6 bases and the V segment lost 6 bases, leaving 10 bases of the junction unmatched. DNA for the CDR3: TGTGCCAGCAGGGGGGGACAGGGGTATCAGGATGGCTACACCTTC. Translated, it gives CASRGGQGYQDGYTF.

The gene calls are TRBV10-1 and TRBJ2-3; D unclear. V was cut by 0 bases and J by 3 bases, with 10 bases left in between. The CDR3 has 15 residues. Germline CDR1 WNHNN, CDR2 SYGVQD (reference sequence). CDR3 residues: CASSESSPGTDTQYF. CDR3 bases: TGCGCCAGCAGTGAGTCTAGCCCAGGTACAGATACGCAGTATTTT.

The CDR3: CASSWTETYYEQYF. CDR3 DNA sequence: TGTGCCAGCAGCTGGACGGAAACATACTACGAGCAGTACTTC. The chain couples TRBV5-6 to TRBJ2-7; D is ambiguous. V was pared by 3 bases and J by 3 bases, with 13 bases between. CDR1 SGHDT and CDR2 YYEEEE come from the germline V gene. This CDR3 spans 14 amino acids.

The chain recombines TRBV9 with TRBJ2-5; D not certain. The germline V and J ends were trimmed by 4 bases and 5 bases, with 9 bases remaining between them. This CDR3 spans 12 amino acids. Germline values: CDR1 SGDLS, CDR2 YYNGEE. CDR3 DNA: TGTGCCAGCAGCACGGATGTGGAGACCCAGTACTTC. It translates to CASSTDVETQYF.